Each of the 25 T cell receptor beta chains below was sequenced from the same sample in a study of cytomegalovirus exposure and HLA in healthy donors. The PCR contained 60 Vbeta and 13 Jbeta primers. This table comes from immunoSEQ multiplex PCR, and its TCRdb copy is limited to in-frame clones, with some not included. The repertoire has 90,000 to 140,000 clones, roughly 13% of them found once; the top ten carry more than 15%. Sequencing was carried out using PBMCs. All receptors come from a man in his forties in good health and CMV-seropositive.

This chain connects TRBV11-2 to TRBJ2-1, with D perhaps TRBD2 (5 bases). The V end was cut by 1 base, the J end by 7 bases, with 8 bases between. Germline V gene sequence: CDR1 SGHAT, CDR2 FQNNGV. This CDR3 comprises 13 residues. The CDR3 DNA reads TGTGCCAGCAGCTTAGGGAGGTTTAATGAGCAGTTCTTC. This encodes CASSLGRFNEQFF.

The chain is built from TRBV6-1 and TRBJ1-4, with D perhaps matching TRBD1 (6 bases). Germline V gene lookup returns CDR1 MNHNS and CDR2 SASEGT. Deletions cut 7 bases from V and 0 bases from J, with 9 bases between. The CDR3 length is 14 residues. The CDR3 protein is CASKGGPTNEKLFF. The CDR3, as DNA: TGTGCCAGCAAAGGGGGTCCAACTAATGAAAAACTGTTTTTT.

The chain carries TRBV4-1 and TRBJ2-7, with a weak D call TRBD2 (6 bases). CDR3 length: 15 amino acids. V lost 4 bases and J 0 bases, leaving 13 bases between the germline ends. Looked up from germline, CDR1 is MGHRA and CDR2 is YSYEKL. In nucleotides, the CDR3 is TGCGCCAGCAGCCCCGAGTGGCGGGGCTCCTACGAGCAGTACTTC. Protein: CASSPEWRGSYEQYF.

This clone occurred a few times. The rearrangement links TRBV7-2 to TRBJ2-7; 9 bases line up with TRBD1. The CDR3 runs to 15 residues. V dropped 2 bases and J dropped 5; count of bases not matched to a gene: 7. The germline V gene has CDR1 SGHTA and CDR2 FQGNSA. The CDR3 here is CASSLRGTGTHEQYF. CDR3 bases: TGTGCCAGCAGCTTAAGAGGGACAGGGACGCACGAGCAGTACTTC.

On this clone itself: Other DNA sequences in this sample translate to the same CDR3. This chain joins TRBV5-1 and TRBJ1-1; tentatively, D is TRBD1 (6 bases). There are 14 residues in the CDR3. V dropped 0 bases and J dropped 1 base, with 7 bases sitting between them. The germline CDR1 and CDR2 sequences are SGHRS and YFSETQ. CDR3 protein: CASSLATGNTEAFF. In DNA form, the CDR3 reads TGCGCCAGCAGCTTGGCGACAGGGAACACTGAAGCTTTCTTT.

The chain joins TRBV6-5 to TRBJ2-1, with 10 bases fitting TRBD2. Trimming removed 3 bases from V and 8 bases from J; junction bases left unmatched: 7. The CDR3 is 15 residues long. CDR1 and CDR2 (germline): MNHEY, SVGAGI. The CDR3 is CASSYSGLAMDEQFF. CDR3 coding DNA: TGTGCCAGCAGTTATTCGGGACTAGCGATGGATGAGCAGTTCTTC.

This clone has just a few counts. The V and J genes are TRBV6-5 and TRBJ2-7; 12 positions match TRBD2. This CDR3 contains 16 residues. The germline V gene has CDR1 MNHEY and CDR2 SVGAGI. J lost 2 bases, V lost 4 bases, and 6 bases had no gene match. The CDR3 DNA sequence: TGTGCCAGCAGTTCCGGACTAGCGGGAAGGACCTACGAGCAGTACTTC. Its protein product is CASSSGLAGRTYEQYF.

The rearrangement joins TRBV2 to TRBJ2-1; D is unclear. There are 12 residues in the CDR3. Trimming removed 2 bases from V and 10 bases from J, with 9 bases in between. Germline V lookup: CDR1 SNHLY, CDR2 FYNNEI. The CDR3 DNA reads as TGTGCCAGCAGTGAACTGGCGGCCGAGCAGTTCTTC. Its protein is CASSELAAEQFF.

The V call is TRBV28, the J call TRBJ1-1, with a tentative D call TRBD1 (6 bases). The CDR3 has 13 amino acids. The V gene's germline CDR1 is MDHEN and CDR2 SYDVKM. V was cut by 5 bases and J by 4 bases, with 11 bases left in between. DNA of the CDR3: TGTGCCAGCAGTCCCGGACAGCTCACTGAAGCTTTCTTT. Translating it yields CASSPGQLTEAFF.

This clone was seen only a few times. The rearrangement links TRBV11-2 to TRBJ2-3, with D perhaps TRBD2 (6 bases). Germline values: CDR1 SGHAT, CDR2 FQNNGV. CDR3 length: 16 amino acids. V lost 1 base and J 1 base, leaving 12 bases between the germline ends. The CDR3: CASSLGGGKGTDTQYF. The CDR3 region has the DNA TGTGCCAGCAGCTTAGGAGGCGGGAAGGGCACAGATACGCAGTATTTT. The variable domain in full, with the rest retrieved from reference TRBV11-2 and TRBJ2-3, is EAGVAQSPRYKIIEKRQSVAFWCNPISGHATLYWYQQILGQGPKLLIQFQNNGVVDDSQLPKDRFSAERLKGVDSTLKIQPAKLEDSAVYLCASSLGGGKGTDTQYFGPGTRLTVL.

This chain connects TRBV5-1 to TRBJ1-4; 10 positions agree with TRBD1. Germline V gene sequence: CDR1 SGHRS, CDR2 YFSETQ. There are 15 residues in the CDR3. The ends lost 4 bases at V and 7 bases at J; junction bases unmatched: 7. This chain's CDR3 is CASSPPGTGAEKLFF. The CDR3 DNA is TGCGCCAGCAGCCCACCCGGGACAGGGGCTGAAAAACTGTTTTTT.

Written as DNA, the CDR3 is TGTGCCAGCAAGGCAGGCGACGAGCAGTACTTC. Translation gives CASKAGDEQYF. The chain employs TRBV6-5 and TRBJ2-7, with no clear D. Germline V CDR1 and CDR2: MNHEY, SVGAGI. The CDR3 totals 11 residues. V was trimmed by 7 bases and J by 5 bases, leaving 9 bases between them.

The chain joins TRBV9 to TRBJ2-1; D remains unclear. The CDR3 loop spans 14 amino acids. Looked up from germline, CDR1 is SGDLS and CDR2 is YYNGEE. The ends were cut back, 0 bases at V and 8 bases at J, with 12 bases in the middle. The CDR3 DNA is TGTGCCAGCAGCGTAGGAGTTAGCTTCGATGAGCAGTTCTTC. Amino acid sequence: CASSVGVSFDEQFF.

This clone was detected a few times. The chain joins TRBV18 to TRBJ2-3; D not resolved. Germline V gives CDR1 KGHSH, CDR2 LQKENI. V dropped 3 bases and J dropped 0 bases, with 7 bases sitting between them. CDR3 length: 14 amino acids. The CDR3 is CASSPFPSTDTQYF. The CDR3 coding sequence is TGTGCCAGCTCACCCTTCCCTAGCACAGATACGCAGTATTTT.

The chain couples TRBV10-3 to TRBJ2-5; 7 bases line up with TRBD2. The germline V gene has CDR1 ENHRY and CDR2 SYGVKD. V gave up 6 bases and J gave up 5 bases; unmatched junction bases: 18. The CDR3 totals 17 residues. The CDR3 region is CAISGGTTAGLRETQYF. In DNA form, the CDR3 reads TGTGCCATCAGCGGGGGGACTACAGCGGGATTGCGCGAGACCCAGTACTTC.

The chain recombines TRBV4-1 with TRBJ2-1; possibly TRBD2 for D (6 bases). Germline assignment: CDR1 MGHRA and CDR2 YSYEKL. V was shortened by 1 base and J by 5 bases, with 12 bases between the two germline ends. This CDR3 region has 15 residues. This CDR3 reads CASSQGDGSDNEQFF. The CDR3 nucleotides read TGCGCCAGCAGCCAAGGGGACGGGAGCGACAATGAGCAGTTCTTC.

This clone came up a few times. The V and J genes are TRBV6-6 and TRBJ2-3, with D tentatively TRBD2 (6 bases). V dropped 4 bases and J dropped 2 bases, with 16 bases sitting between them. The CDR3 sequence is 16 residues long. The germline gives CDR1 MNHNY, CDR2 SVGAGI (reference sequence). The DNA of the CDR3 is TGTGCCAGCAGTTTTACGACTAGTCCGGACACAGATACGCAGTATTTT. It translates to CASSFTTSPDTDTQYF.

The sample holds a few counts of this clone. The chain links TRBV19 to TRBJ2-2; no firm D call. CDR1 is LNHDA, CDR2 SQIVND, per germline (reference sequence). The CDR3 has 16 amino acids. V gave up 1 base and J gave up 5 bases, with 14 bases separating them. CDR3: CASSIASGWWTGELFF. In nucleotides, the CDR3 is TGTGCCAGTAGTATAGCATCCGGGTGGTGGACCGGGGAGCTGTTTTTT.

The chain joins TRBV30 to TRBJ2-3; maybe TRBD2 (5 bases). V was cut by 3 bases and J by 2 bases, with 15 bases left in between. This CDR3 comprises 15 residues. Germline V gives CDR1 GTSNPN, CDR2 SVGIG (reference sequence). The CDR3 spells CAWSGARGLTDTQYF. Written as DNA, the CDR3 is TGTGCCTGGAGCGGAGCTAGAGGACTCACAGATACGCAGTATTTT.

Regarding this clone: The same CDR3 is also encoded by other DNA sequences in this sample. The chain couples TRBV29-1 to TRBJ2-1; 8 bases agree with TRBD1. The CDR3 consists of 15 residues. V dropped 7 bases and J dropped 0; count of bases not matched to a gene: 8. CDR1 SQVTM and CDR2 ANQGSEA come from the germline V gene. As DNA, the CDR3 is TGCAGCGGGGCAGGGGGCGCAACCTCCTACAATGAGCAGTTCTTC. Amino acid sequence: CSGAGGATSYNEQFF.

This clone was observed a handful of times. The V call is TRBV30, the J call TRBJ2-1, with 11 bases matching TRBD2. The CDR3 loop spans 18 amino acids. The germline gives CDR1 GTSNPN, CDR2 SVGIG (reference sequence). The V and J ends lost 0 bases and 1 base, in that order; junction bases with no gene match: 8. CDR3 DNA sequence: TGTGCCTGGAGTGTCCTGGTTCTAGCGGGAGGATCCTACAATGAGCAGTTCTTC. This gives the protein CAWSVLVLAGGSYNEQFF. The whole variable domain, remainder taken from reference TRBV30 and TRBJ2-1, is SQTIHQWPATLVQPVGSPLSLECTVEGTSNPNLYWYRQAAGRGLQLLFYSVGIGQISSEVPQNLSASRPQDRQFILSSKKLLLSDSGFYLCAWSVLVLAGGSYNEQFFGPGTRLTVL.

This clone was recorded only once. The genes are TRBV7-3 and TRBJ1-1; D may be TRBD1 (6 bases). V lost 5 bases to trimming and J lost 6 bases, with 16 bases between them. Germline V gene sequence: CDR1 SGHTA, CDR2 FQGTGA. The CDR3 totals 14 residues. In DNA, the CDR3 is TGTGCCAGCAGCACCCGGGGGGGGGCTCCTGAAGCTTTCTTT. Residues: CASSTRGGAPEAFF. Together with reference TRBV7-3 and TRBJ1-1, the CDR3 gives the full variable domain: GAGVSQTPSNKVTEKGKYVELRCDPISGHTALYWYRQSLGQGPEFLIYFQGTGAADDSGLPNDRFFAVRPEGSVSTLKIQRTERGDSAVYLCASSTRGGAPEAFFGQGTRLTVV.

The J gene is TRBJ2-6, the V gene TRBV10-3; TRBD1 matches 8 bases. This CDR3 spans 17 amino acids. Looked up from germline, CDR1 is ENHRY and CDR2 is SYGVKD. Unmatched junction bases numbered 5, after V lost 2 bases and J lost 2 bases. The CDR3 spells CAISERGTGTGANVLTF. CDR3 DNA sequence: TGTGCCATCAGTGAGCGAGGGACAGGAACTGGGGCCAACGTCCTGACTTTC.

The genes are TRBV28 and TRBJ2-3; D is possibly TRBD2 (6 bases). Trimming removed 5 bases from V and 4 bases from J, with 16 bases in between. CDR1 is MDHEN and CDR2 is SYDVKM in the germline V gene. The CDR3 is 15 amino acids. CDR3 DNA sequence: TGTGCCAGCAGTCTACCCCTGTCGGGAGCAGATACGCAGTATTTT. This sequence encodes CASSLPLSGADTQYF.

This clone was detected only a few times. V usage is TRBV4-1 and J usage is TRBJ2-2, with 11 bases matching TRBD2. Germline V CDR1 and CDR2: MGHRA, YSYEKL. Trimming at V came to 1 base and at J to 6 bases, leaving 10 bases not matched to a gene. The CDR3 is 18 amino acids. CDR3 in amino acids: CASSQVGLAGGQPGELFF. The CDR3, as DNA: TGCGCCAGCAGCCAAGTAGGCCTAGCGGGAGGCCAACCCGGGGAGCTGTTTTTT.